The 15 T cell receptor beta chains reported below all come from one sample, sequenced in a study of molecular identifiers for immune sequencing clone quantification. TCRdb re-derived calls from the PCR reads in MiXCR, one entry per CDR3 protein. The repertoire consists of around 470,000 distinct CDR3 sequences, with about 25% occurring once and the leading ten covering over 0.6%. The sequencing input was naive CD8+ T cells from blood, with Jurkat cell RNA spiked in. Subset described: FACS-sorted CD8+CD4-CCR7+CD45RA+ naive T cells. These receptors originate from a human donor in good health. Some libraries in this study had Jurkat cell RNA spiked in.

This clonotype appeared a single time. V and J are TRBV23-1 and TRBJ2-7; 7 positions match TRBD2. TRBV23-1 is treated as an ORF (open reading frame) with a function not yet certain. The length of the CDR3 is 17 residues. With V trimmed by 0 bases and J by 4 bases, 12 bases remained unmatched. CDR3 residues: CASSQSAGDEVGYEQYF. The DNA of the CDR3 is TGCGCCAGCAGTCAATCGGCGGGGGACGAGGTTGGGTACGAGCAGTACTTC.

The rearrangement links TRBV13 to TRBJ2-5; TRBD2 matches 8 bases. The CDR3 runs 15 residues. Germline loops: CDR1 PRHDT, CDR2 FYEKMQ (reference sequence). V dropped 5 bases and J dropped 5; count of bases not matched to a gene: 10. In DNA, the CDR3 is TGTGCCAGCAGCCTGTCCCCCGGGGGGGCCGAGACCCAGTACTTC. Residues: CASSLSPGGAETQYF.

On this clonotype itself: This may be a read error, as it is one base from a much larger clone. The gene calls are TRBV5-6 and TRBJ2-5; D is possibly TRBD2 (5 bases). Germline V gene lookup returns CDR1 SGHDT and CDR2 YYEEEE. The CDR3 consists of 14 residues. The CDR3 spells CAGSYLSDQETQYF. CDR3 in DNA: TGTGCCGGCAGCTACCTTAGCGACCAAGAGACCCAGTACTTC.

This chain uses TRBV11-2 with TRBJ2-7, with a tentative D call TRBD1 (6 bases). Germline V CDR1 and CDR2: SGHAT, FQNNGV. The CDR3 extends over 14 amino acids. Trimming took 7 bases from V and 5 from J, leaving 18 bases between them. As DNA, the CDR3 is TGTGCCAGCAACCACGTACAGGGTTTCAACGAGCAGTACTTC. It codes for CASNHVQGFNEQYF.

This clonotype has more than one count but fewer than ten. CDR3 nucleotides: TGTGCCTGGAGTACGGGGGCTTTCTACGAGCAGTACTTC. Translated, it gives CAWSTGAFYEQYF. The gene calls are TRBV30 and TRBJ2-7; TRBD1 or TRBD2 may be the D gene (6 bases each). Per the germline V gene, CDR1 is GTSNPN and CDR2 is SVGIG (reference sequence). Trimming left V 2 bases short and J 3 bases short, with 11 bases between. The CDR3 covers 13 residues.

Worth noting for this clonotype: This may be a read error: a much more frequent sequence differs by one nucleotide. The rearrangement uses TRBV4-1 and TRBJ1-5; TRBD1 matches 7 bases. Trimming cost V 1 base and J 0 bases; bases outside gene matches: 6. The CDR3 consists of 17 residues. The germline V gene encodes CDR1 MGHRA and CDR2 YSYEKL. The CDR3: CASSQVQGGFSNQPQHF. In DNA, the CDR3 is TGCGCCAGCAGCCAAGTCCAGGGGGGGTTTAGCAATCAGCCCCAGCATTTT.

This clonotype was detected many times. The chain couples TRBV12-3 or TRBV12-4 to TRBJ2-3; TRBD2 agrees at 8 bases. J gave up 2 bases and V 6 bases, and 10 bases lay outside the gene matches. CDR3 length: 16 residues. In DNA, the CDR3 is TGTGCCAGCAGGTCTCGGATAGCGGGGAACACAGATACGCAGTATTTT. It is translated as CASRSRIAGNTDTQYF.

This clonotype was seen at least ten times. The CDR3 loop is CASNHQGSHQPQHF. The CDR3 nucleotides are TGTGCCAGCAACCACCAGGGGTCCCATCAGCCCCAGCATTTT. The chain links TRBV12-3 or TRBV12-4 to TRBJ1-5; D may be TRBD1 (6 bases). Trimming removed 7 bases at V and 5 bases at J, with 15 bases between. The CDR3 spans 14 residues.

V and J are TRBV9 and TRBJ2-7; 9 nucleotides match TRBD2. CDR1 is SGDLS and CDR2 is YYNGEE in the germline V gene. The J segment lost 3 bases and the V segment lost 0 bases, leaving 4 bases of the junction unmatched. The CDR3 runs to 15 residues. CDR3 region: CASSVGGSGGYEQYF. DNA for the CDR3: TGTGCCAGCAGCGTAGGCGGTAGCGGGGGCTACGAGCAGTACTTC. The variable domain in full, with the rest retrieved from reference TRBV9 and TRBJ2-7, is DSGVTQTPKHLITATGQRVTLRCSPRSGDLSVYWYQQSLDQGLQFLIQYYNGEERAKGNILERFSAQQFPDLHSELNLSSLELGDSALYFCASSVGGSGGYEQYFGPGTRLTVT.

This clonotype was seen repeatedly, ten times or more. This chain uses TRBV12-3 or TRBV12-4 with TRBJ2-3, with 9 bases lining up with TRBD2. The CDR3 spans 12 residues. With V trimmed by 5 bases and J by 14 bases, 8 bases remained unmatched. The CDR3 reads CASSPQRGVGYF. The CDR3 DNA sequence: TGTGCCAGCAGTCCGCAGCGGGGGGTCGGGTATTTT.

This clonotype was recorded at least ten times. The CDR3 spells CASSFGTENEQYF. CDR3 nucleotides: TGTGCCAGCAGTTTCGGGACGGAGAACGAGCAGTACTTC. The V and J genes are TRBV12-3 or TRBV12-4 and TRBJ2-7; tentatively, D is TRBD1 or TRBD2 (5 bases each). V gave up 3 bases and J gave up 5 bases, with 11 bases separating them. This CDR3 spans 13 amino acids.

The CDR3 reads CASSPSRDRRGNEKLFF. The CDR3 nucleotides read TGCGCCAGCAGCCCGTCCCGGGACAGGAGAGGTAATGAAAAACTGTTTTTT. This sequence joins TRBV5-1 and TRBJ1-4; 8 nucleotides match TRBD1. This CDR3 spans 17 amino acids. Trimming at V came to 4 bases and at J to 4 bases, leaving 12 bases not matched to a gene. CDR1 is SGHRS, CDR2 YFSETQ, per germline. Filled out from reference TRBV5-1 and TRBJ1-4, the complete variable domain reads KAGVTQTPRYLIKTRGQQVTLSCSPISGHRSVSWYQQTPGQGLQFLFEYFSETQRNKGNFPGRFSGRQFSNSRSEMNVSTLELGDSALYLCASSPSRDRRGNEKLFFGSGTQLSVL.

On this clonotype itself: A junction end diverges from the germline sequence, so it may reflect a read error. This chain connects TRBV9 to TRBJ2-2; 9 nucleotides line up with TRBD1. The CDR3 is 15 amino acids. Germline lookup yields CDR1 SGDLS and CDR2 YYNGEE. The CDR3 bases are TGTGCCAGCAGCGCCGAAACAGGGGGCGCCGGGGAGCTGTCTTTT. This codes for CASSAETGGAGELSF.

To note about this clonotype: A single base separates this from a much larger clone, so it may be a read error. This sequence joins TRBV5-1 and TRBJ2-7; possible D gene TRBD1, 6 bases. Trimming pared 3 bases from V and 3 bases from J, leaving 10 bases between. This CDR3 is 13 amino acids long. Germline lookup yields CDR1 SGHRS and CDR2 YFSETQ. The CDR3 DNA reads TGCGCCAGCAGCTGGGGGACAAACTACGAGCAGTACTTC. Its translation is CASSWGTNYEQYF.

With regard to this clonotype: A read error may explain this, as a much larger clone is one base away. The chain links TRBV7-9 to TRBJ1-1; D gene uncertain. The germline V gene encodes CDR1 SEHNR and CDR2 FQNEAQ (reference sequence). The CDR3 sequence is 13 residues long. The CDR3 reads CASSLSDVLVAYF. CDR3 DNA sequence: TGTGCCAGCAGCTTATCAGATGTGCTTGTAGCTTACTTT. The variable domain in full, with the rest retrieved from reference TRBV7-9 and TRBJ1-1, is DTGVSQNPRHKITKRGQNVTFRCDPISEHNRLYWYRQTLGQGPEFLTYFQNEAQLEKSRLLSDRFSAERPKGSFSTLEIQRTEQGDSAMYLCASSLSDVLVAYFGQGTRLTVV.